The 19 T cell receptor beta chains below were found in one sample sequenced in a study of blood T cell repertoires in COVID-19. The table came from immunoSEQ multiplex PCR; TCRdb's copy has only in-frame clones and leaves some out. The data show around 220,000 clones, more than 80% seen once. The sequenced sample was peripheral blood. The receptors were sampled from a woman older than 75 with acute or convalescent COVID-19.

The J gene is TRBJ2-7, the V gene TRBV28, with TRBD1 identical over 7 bases. The CDR3 spans 16 residues. Germline CDR1 and CDR2: MDHEN and SYDVKM. Trimming at V came to 4 bases and at J to 9 bases, leaving 18 bases not matched to a gene. DNA for the CDR3: TGTGCCAGCAGTTCCCCCAGGGGGATTAGAGGAAGTCGGCAGTACTTC. It encodes CASSSPRGIRGSRQYF.

The rearrangement links TRBV4-3 to TRBJ1-6; 9 nucleotides line up with TRBD1. V lost 0 bases, J lost 6 bases, and 0 bases stayed unmatched. This CDR3 is built from 15 residues. Per the germline V gene, CDR1 is LGHNA and CDR2 is YSLEER. The CDR3 reads CASSQEDRGNSPLHF. The CDR3 nucleotides read TGCGCCAGCAGCCAAGAGGACAGGGGTAATTCACCCCTCCACTTT.

The chain has TRBV7-9 and TRBJ2-3, with TRBD1 matching over 7 bases. The V and J ends lost 1 base and 2 bases, in that order; junction bases with no gene match: 12. This CDR3 is 18 amino acids long. In germline, CDR1 is SEHNR, CDR2 FQNEAQ (reference sequence). For the CDR3, the DNA is TGTGCCAGCAGCTTAGTCAATCACAGGGGACGGGTCACAGATACGCAGTATTTT. As protein: CASSLVNHRGRVTDTQYF.

This rearrangement joins TRBV19 to TRBJ1-5; 7 bases align to TRBD1. The CDR3 covers 14 residues. V was clipped by 6 bases and J by 4 bases; unmatched bases: 6. Germline CDR1 is LNHDA and CDR2 is SQIVND (reference sequence). CDR3 amino acids: CASSRDSLNQPQHF. Written as DNA, the CDR3 is TGTGCCAGTAGCCGGGACAGCCTTAATCAGCCCCAGCATTTT.

The chain links TRBV7-8 to TRBJ2-2; D might be TRBD1 (6 bases). CDR1 is SGHVS, CDR2 FQNEAQ, per germline. CDR3 size: 14 residues. V was shortened by 3 bases and J by 7 bases, with 12 bases between the two germline ends. The CDR3 here is CASSFNRVGGELFF. CDR3 DNA sequence: TGTGCCAGCAGCTTTAACAGGGTGGGCGGGGAGCTGTTTTTT.

This clone was recorded only once. The junction departs from germline at one end; a sequencing error may be responsible. The gene calls are TRBV4-3 and TRBJ1-1; 7 bases line up with TRBD1. CDR3 size: 18 residues. Germline CDR1 reads LGHNA; CDR2 reads YSLEER. The CDR3 loop is CASSQDSLHLQGNAEAFF. CDR3 coding DNA: TGCGCCAGCAGCCAAGACAGCTTACATTTACAGGGGAACGCTGAAGCTTTCTTT.

The gene calls are TRBV15 and TRBJ2-5, with D possibly matching TRBD2 (6 bases). The CDR3 extends over 14 amino acids. Germline CDR1 is LNHNV and CDR2 is YYDKDF (reference sequence). V gave up 5 bases and J gave up 2 bases, with 12 bases separating them. CDR3 sequence reads: CATSGGDFQETQYF. CDR3 nucleotide sequence: TGTGCCACCAGCGGAGGGGACTTTCAAGAGACCCAGTACTTC.

Only a few counts were recorded for this clone. This CDR3 is also generated by other DNA sequences in the sample. The V gene is TRBV5-1, the J gene TRBJ1-3, with D maybe TRBD1 (6 bases). Germline CDR1 and CDR2: SGHRS and YFSETQ. The CDR3 is made up of 17 amino acids. The V end lost 2 bases, the J end lost 0 bases, and 15 bases lay between the germline ends. CDR3 protein: CASSLRPTGSSGNTIYF. For the CDR3, the DNA is TGCGCCAGCAGCTTACGACCGACAGGCAGCTCTGGAAACACCATATATTTT.

This chain connects TRBV7-2 to TRBJ1-6; TRBD1 matches at 7 bases. The CDR3 covers 13 residues. With V trimmed by 4 bases and J by 10 bases, 4 bases remained unmatched. Germline CDR1 reads SGHTA; CDR2 reads FQGNSA. The CDR3 region is CASSSQGESPLHF. The CDR3, as DNA: TGTGCCAGCAGCTCCCAGGGGGAATCACCCCTCCACTTT.

This sequence joins TRBV30 and TRBJ1-6; possibly TRBD1 for D (6 bases). This CDR3 has 12 amino acids. V shed 1 base and J shed 8 bases, with 6 bases lying between them. CDR1 and CDR2 (germline): GTSNPN, SVGIG (reference sequence). DNA of the CDR3: TGTGCCTGGAGTGACAGGGATTCACCCCTCCACTTT. Translation: CAWSDRDSPLHF.

The rearrangement links TRBV30 to TRBJ2-7; TRBD1 matches at 7 bases. Germline-derived CDR1 and CDR2 are GTSNPN and SVGIG (reference sequence). CDR3 length: 14 amino acids. J was trimmed by 1 base and V by 4 bases; bases with no gene match: 7. CDR3 loop: CAWTTNRGSYEQYF. CDR3 bases: TGTGCCTGGACCACCAACAGGGGATCCTACGAGCAGTACTTC.

The V and J genes are TRBV19 and TRBJ2-7, with 10 bases that match TRBD1. V shed 5 bases, J shed 5 bases, and the junction held 6 bases outside the gene matches. Germline CDR1 LNHDA, CDR2 SQIVND (reference sequence). CDR3 length equals 14 residues. CDR3 nucleotide sequence: TGTGCCAGTAGTTTGGGACAGGGGTCCAACGAGCAGTACTTC. It specifies CASSLGQGSNEQYF.

This chain uses TRBV11-3 with TRBJ2-1, with 11 bases matching TRBD2. CDR1 is SGHNT and CDR2 is YENEEA in the germline V gene. The CDR3 sequence is 17 residues long. The V segment lost 5 bases and the J segment 5 bases; nucleotides outside the gene matches: 11. In DNA, the CDR3 is TGTGCCAGCAGCAACATTGACTCGACTAGCGGGGACAATGAGCAGTTCTTC. Translation gives CASSNIDSTSGDNEQFF.

The chain links TRBV7-6 to TRBJ2-1; D may be TRBD2 (6 bases). V lost 3 bases and J lost 0, with 6 bases in between. This CDR3 contains 14 residues. Looked up from germline, CDR1 is SGHVS and CDR2 is FNYEAQ. DNA for the CDR3: TGTGCCAGCAGCTTCGGGAGCTCCTACAATGAGCAGTTCTTC. Its protein product is CASSFGSSYNEQFF.

The rearrangement joins TRBV6-5 to TRBJ1-5; TRBD1 might be the D (5 bases). Germline loops: CDR1 MNHEY, CDR2 SVGAGI. The V gene lost 6 bases and the J gene lost 2 bases, with 14 bases spanning the gap. CDR3 size: 15 residues. CDR3 DNA: TGTGCCAGCAGCGATACTCCGGGGGGCAATCAGCCCCAGCATTTT. Translating gives CASSDTPGGNQPQHF.

The J gene is TRBJ2-5, the V gene TRBV7-9; 7 bases match TRBD1. The CDR3 has 15 amino acids. Germline V gene sequence: CDR1 SEHNR, CDR2 FQNEAQ (reference sequence). Germline trimming cut 5 bases from V and 5 bases from J; bases unmatched to any gene: 11. The DNA of the CDR3 is TGTGCCAGCAGCCCAGTGGGGGACAGTGGGGAGACCCAGTACTTC. Protein: CASSPVGDSGETQYF.

The chain employs TRBV30 and TRBJ2-1; D is perhaps TRBD2 (5 bases). V lost 2 bases, J lost 6 bases, and 11 bases lay in between. Germline V gene data show CDR1 as GTSNPN and CDR2 as SVGIG (reference sequence). CDR3 size: 13 residues. The CDR3 here is CAWSRGLGNEQFF. CDR3 in DNA: TGTGCCTGGAGTAGAGGGTTGGGCAATGAGCAGTTCTTC.

The CDR3 spells CASSPGVNSPLHF. The CDR3, as DNA: TGTGCCAGCAGCCCGGGGGTAAATTCACCCCTCCACTTT. The chain carries TRBV11-2 and TRBJ1-6; maybe TRBD1 (5 bases). Germline CDR1 is SGHAT and CDR2 is FQNNGV. The V and J ends lost 5 bases and 7 bases respectively, with 9 bases between them. CDR3 length: 13 residues.

The rearrangement joins TRBV5-4 to TRBJ1-2; 8 bases map to TRBD1. The CDR3 is 14 residues long. Trimming cost V 5 bases and J 7 bases; bases outside gene matches: 10. Per germline, CDR1 SGHNT and CDR2 YYREEE (reference sequence). In DNA, the CDR3 is TGTGCCAGCAGACCGGACAGGGAGTATGGTGGCTACACCTTC. Translation gives CASRPDREYGGYTF.